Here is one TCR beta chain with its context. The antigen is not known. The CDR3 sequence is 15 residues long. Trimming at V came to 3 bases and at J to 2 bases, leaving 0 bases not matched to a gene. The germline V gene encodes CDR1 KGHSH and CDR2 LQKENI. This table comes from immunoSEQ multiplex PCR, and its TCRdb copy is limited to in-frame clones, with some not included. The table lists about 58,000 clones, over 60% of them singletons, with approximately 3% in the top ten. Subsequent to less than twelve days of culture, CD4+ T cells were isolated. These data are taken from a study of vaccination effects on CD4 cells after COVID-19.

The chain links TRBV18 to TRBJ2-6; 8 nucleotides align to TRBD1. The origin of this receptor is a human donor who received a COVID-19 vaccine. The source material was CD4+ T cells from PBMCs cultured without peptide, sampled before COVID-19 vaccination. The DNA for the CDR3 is TGTGCCAGCTCACCGACAGGGGCTGGGGCCAACGTCCTGACTTTC. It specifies CASSPTGAGANVLTF.